Below, one TCR beta chain is given with its context. This sample is part of a study of blood T cell repertoires in COVID-19. About the research overall: Both acute and convalescent COVID-19 samples were obtained from the United States, Italy and Spain. The analysed material was cDNA or gDNA that came from T cells, B-cell-depleted T cells, or PBMCs.

The V and J ends lost 4 bases and 3 bases respectively, with 9 bases between them. The CDR3 consists of 13 residues. The germline V gene has CDR1 LGHDT and CDR2 YNNKEL (reference sequence). Authors' analysis steps: The authors estimated nucleated cell counts from reference gene primer amplification. Method: immunoSEQ multiplex PCR; TCRdb's copy keeps in-frame clones and lacks some. The V and J calls and the clone size are those of that table, but D and trimming were determined from the DNA. The sample holds under 300,000 clones, 84% seen once. The receptor was isolated from a man in his fifties with acute or convalescent COVID-19. The rearrangement joins TRBV3-1 (or the pseudogene TRBV3-2) to TRBJ1-1, with unresolved D. The sequenced sample was peripheral blood. Here the CDR3 reads CASSRGMDTEAFF. CDR3 DNA sequence: TGTGCCAGCAGCCGAGGGATGGACACTGAAGCTTTCTTT.